This T cell receptor beta chain was sequenced during a study of shared clonotypes between healthy human individuals. Findings and caveats of the study: Non-shared clonotypes had lower generation probabilities than clonotypes shared by all four sorted-subset donors. For naive CD4 cells, 4.5% to 6.5% of clonotypes were shared across a handful of donors.

Turning to this clone: The antigen remains undetermined.

Assay execution proceeded at the deep level. Assay: immunoSEQ multiplex PCR; the TCRdb copy retains only in-frame clones and omits some. The sample has about 2.4 million clones, over 85% seen once. This CDR3 has 13 residues. V was shortened by 6 bases and J by 9 bases, with 15 bases between the two germline ends. Germline V gene data show CDR1 as KGHSH and CDR2 as LQKENI. The rearrangement joins TRBV18 to TRBJ1-5; tentatively, D is TRBD1 (5 bases). The sequenced sample was naive CD4+ T cells sorted from blood. The sample's subset: CD45RA+ positively selected. The TCR originated in a young man in good health. CDR3 in DNA: TGTGCCAGCTCGGGGACGGATTTAAGGCCCCAGCATTTT. Its protein is CASSGTDLRPQHF.